This TCR beta chain was profiled in a study of cytomegalovirus exposure and HLA in healthy donors. The study's findings and limits: The authors considered a cluster of highly shared sequence variants likely to be a sequencing artifact. The study found most TCR sequences rare, yet found some public TCRs in many donors. Upon later analysis, HLA-associated TCR beta chains proved more clonally expanded than other, equally common chains.

V lost 6 bases to trimming and J lost 5 bases, with 17 bases between them. Germline assignment: CDR1 SNHLY and CDR2 FYNNEI. CDR3 length: 15 residues. With respect to this clone: What it binds is not known.

13 Jbeta primers and 60 Vbeta primers were used for the PCR. In the original processing: Among the unique TCR beta chains that a later analysis counted, about 84 million in all, 10 million to 14 million were shared. Method: immunoSEQ multiplex PCR; TCRdb's copy keeps in-frame clones and lacks some. The V and J calls and the clone size are those of that table, but D and trimming were determined from the DNA. The sample has 150,000 to 200,000 clones, more than 65% seen once. The sample was PBMCs. The chain employs TRBV2 and TRBJ1-5; the D gene is possibly TRBD1 (5 bases). The clonotype was recovered from a young woman in good health and CMV-seropositive. CDR3 in amino acids: CASSPGGGRDQPQHF. The DNA for the CDR3 is TGTGCCAGCAGCCCTGGGGGGGGAAGGGATCAGCCCCAGCATTTT.